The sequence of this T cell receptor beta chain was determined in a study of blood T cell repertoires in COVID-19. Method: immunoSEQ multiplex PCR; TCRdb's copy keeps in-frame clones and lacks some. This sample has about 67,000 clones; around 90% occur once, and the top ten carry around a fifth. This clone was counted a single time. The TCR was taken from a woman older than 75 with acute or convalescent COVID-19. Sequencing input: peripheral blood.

CDR3 in DNA: TGTGCCAGCAGCCCCCGGACAGGGGGTGATCAGCCCCAGCATTTT. This translates into CASSPRTGGDQPQHF. V and J are TRBV4-2 and TRBJ1-5; 10 bases map to TRBD1. Unmatched junction bases numbered 5, after V lost 4 bases and J lost 5 bases. This CDR3 has 15 amino acids. Germline V CDR1 and CDR2: LGHNA, YNFKEQ.